This T cell receptor beta chain was documented in a study of CD8+ T cells in alopecia areata. RNA was extracted and reverse transcribed into cDNA as the sequencing template. Sequencing was performed with immunoSEQ multiplex PCR; in TCRdb, only in-frame clones are kept and a portion is missing. Listed for the sample are approximately 19,000 clones, none seen a single time. Markers used for sorting pooled cutaneous lymph node cells were CD4, CD8alpha, NKG2D, NKG2ACE and others. In this sample, this clone turned up many times. Its antigen is unidentified. Gene names follow the mouse nomenclature. The observed sequence ends 4 residues before the CDR3 terminus, with the missing tail filled in from the germline J gene. This CDR3 region has 12 residues. V was pared by 7 bases and J by 1 base, with 8 bases between. Germline loops: CDR1 NNHDY, CDR2 SYVADS. Overall study results and limits: Lesional scalp, especially alopecia totalis/universalis, showed higher clonality than normal scalp. Tissue-resident alphabeta T cells belonging to normal skin likewise get sequenced within scalp specimens.

The chain links TRBV13-3 to TRBJ1-1, with unresolved D. Sample: CD8+ T cells sorted from a lymph node. This receptor was taken from a C3H/HeJ mouse with alopecia areata. This strain has MHC haplotype H2-k. The CDR3 DNA, read in part, is TGTGCCAGCTCTCTAAAAAACACA. It codes for CASSLKNT. The entire CDR3 sequence reads CASSLKNTEVFF.